This TCR beta chain was profiled in a study of T cells expressing NK-cell markers. From the 5' RACE reads, TCRdb lists one entry per CDR3 protein and no DNA. The specimen's table records 150,000 to 160,000 distinct CDR3 sequences. The CDR3 has 15 amino acids. Germline CDR1 reads MNHEY; CDR2 reads SVGAGI. Findings and limits, study-wide: Dominant NKG2C+ clonotype frequencies of roughly 1.0-7.5% of CD8+ T cells were measured in about six donors.

As to this clonotype: What it binds is not known.

The chain is built from TRBV6-5 and TRBJ2-5; as DNA is missing, the TRBD1 call by TCRdb cannot be tested. The sample comprised blood T cells: a sorted CD56 or NKG2C T cell subset, CD4+ or CD8+ T cells, or bulk PBMC T cells (not recorded which). This receptor was obtained from a woman in her fifties or sixties in good health. The CDR3 sequence is CASSADRLGDETQYF.